Listed below are T cell receptor beta chains from one sample, sequenced in a study of cytomegalovirus exposure and HLA in healthy donors. Sequenced by immunoSEQ multiplex PCR; TCRdb stores in-frame clones only, minus some. The sample has some 170,000 clones; over 75% are singletons. Sequencing input: PBMCs. These receptors were obtained from a man aged 40-49 years in good health and CMV-seronegative. The CDR3 runs from the conserved cysteine through the conserved F or W. D genes are given only for firm matches. Clone size is shown for a subset of rows, as once, few, many or a class of expanded clone.

D gene	V gene	clone size	J gene	CDR3 protein	CDR3 DNA
TRBD1	TRBV30	few	TRBJ2-7	CAWSAGQGPSYEQYF	TGTGCCTGGAGCGCGGGACAGGGGCCTTCCTACGAGCAGTACTTC
TRBD1	TRBV5-1	-	TRBJ1-6	CASSLGAGGSPLHF	TGCGCCAGCAGCTTGGGGGCAGGGGGATCACCCCTCCACTTT
TRBD1	TRBV29-1	-	TRBJ2-5	CSAIQGAQETQYF	TGCAGCGCTATCCAGGGGGCTCAGGAGACCCAGTACTTC
-	TRBV18	-	TRBJ2-5	CASSPAGQNWETQYF	TGTGCCAGCTCACCAGCGGGACAGAACTGGGAGACCCAGTACTTC
-	TRBV4-1	once	TRBJ2-6	CASSQVSSGANVLTF	TGCGCCAGCAGCCAAGTGAGCTCTGGGGCCAACGTCCTGACTTTC
-	TRBV30	-	TRBJ1-2	CATMTGGGYTF	TGTGCCACTATGACAGGTGGTGGCTACACCTTC
-	TRBV2	-	TRBJ2-6	CASSPLSGANVLTF	TGTGCCAGCAGTCCCCTCTCTGGGGCCAACGTCCTGACTTTC
-	TRBV5-4	once	TRBJ2-3	CASSSGYSADTQYF	TGTGCCAGCAGCTCGGGATACTCGGCAGATACGCAGTATTTT
-	TRBV28	-	TRBJ1-6	CASRTIGRPLHF	TGTGCCAGCCGAACCATCGGTCGGCCCCTCCACTTT
TRBD1	TRBV5-1	-	TRBJ2-2	CATHYIGGPDFTGELFF	TGCGCCACCCATTATATAGGGGGCCCTGATTTCACCGGGGAGCTGTTTTTT
TRBD1	TRBV28	few	TRBJ1-2	CASSFEGAVLYGYTF	TGTGCCAGCAGTTTCGAGGGGGCCGTGCTTTATGGCTACACCTTC
TRBD2	TRBV9	few	TRBJ2-3	CASSVGRGGFTDTQYF	TGTGCCAGCAGCGTAGGGCGGGGGGGGTTCACAGATACGCAGTATTTT
-	TRBV9	-	TRBJ1-3	CASSEGLLGNTIYF	TGTGCCAGCAGCGAAGGACTGCTCGGAAACACCATATATTTT
TRBD1	TRBV5-1	-	TRBJ1-3	CASSWDRPSGNTIYF	TGCGCCAGCAGCTGGGACAGGCCCTCTGGAAACACCATATATTTT
TRBD2	TRBV7-8	-	TRBJ2-7	CASSLARRGYEQYF	TGTGCCAGCAGCTTAGCGCGGCGGGGGTACGAGCAGTACTTC
TRBD1	TRBV5-1	-	TRBJ2-7	CASSLSPGTASYEQYF	TGCGCCAGCAGCCTCAGTCCCGGGACAGCCTCCTACGAGCAGTACTTC
-	TRBV7-2	-	TRBJ2-4	CASSPGLAKNIQYF	TGTGCCAGCAGCCCGGGACTAGCCAAAAACATTCAGTACTTC
-	TRBV9	-	TRBJ2-2	CASTQRATGTGELFF	TGTGCCAGCACCCAACGGGCGACGGGGACCGGGGAGCTGTTTTTT
TRBD2	TRBV5-8	-	TRBJ2-5	CASSPERAGPQETQYF	TGTGCCAGCAGCCCCGAGCGAGCGGGACCCCAAGAGACCCAGTACTTC
-	TRBV30	-	TRBJ2-1	CAWSSGSGTSPPGFYNEQFF	TGTGCCTGGAGCTCCGGTTCGGGAACTAGCCCTCCAGGATTCTACAATGAGCAGTTCTTC
-	TRBV6-6	few	TRBJ2-7	CASSYSGGGASYEQYF	TGTGCCAGCAGTTACTCTGGAGGGGGGGCCTCCTACGAGCAGTACTTC
-	TRBV19	-	TRBJ1-1	CASSTGLVAFF	TGTGCCAGTAGTACAGGGTTGGTGGCTTTCTTT
-	TRBV9	-	TRBJ1-2	CASSVGSNDRLNYGYTF	TGTGCCAGCAGCGTAGGATCTAACGACAGGTTAAACTATGGCTACACCTTC
-	TRBV28	-	TRBJ1-5	CASSLAGINQPQHF	TGTGCCAGCAGTCTGGCAGGCATCAATCAGCCCCAGCATTTT
TRBD2	TRBV4-1	-	TRBJ2-3	CASSQQRGVTDTQYF	TGCGCCAGCAGCCAACAGCGGGGGGTCACAGATACGCAGTATTTT
TRBD1	TRBV5-1	-	TRBJ1-3	CASSLGTGTGNTIYF	TGCGCCAGCAGCCTAGGGACAGGGACTGGAAACACCATATATTTT
-	TRBV6-1	-	TRBJ1-6	CAGGGESYSPLHF	TGTGCCGGGGGGGGCGAAAGCTATTCACCCCTCCACTTT
-	TRBV5-1	few	TRBJ1-2	CASSPGLTPIGYTF	TGCGCCAGCAGCCCTGGTCTGACACCTATTGGCTACACCTTC
TRBD1	TRBV19	-	TRBJ2-2	CASSADRGGTGELFF	TGTGCCAGTAGTGCCGACAGGGGAGGCACCGGGGAGCTGTTTTTT
TRBD1	TRBV27	-	TRBJ2-1	CASSPLGQDLYNEQFF	TGTGCCAGCAGTCCCCTGGGACAGGATCTTTACAATGAGCAGTTCTTC
-	TRBV25-1	-	TRBJ2-1	CASSARWEQFF	TGTGCCAGCAGTGCCCGGTGGGAGCAGTTCTTC
-	TRBV15	-	TRBJ2-3	CATSRGGVGTDTQYF	TGTGCCACCAGCAGAGGGGGGGTGGGCACAGATACGCAGTATTTT
TRBD1	TRBV2	-	TRBJ1-2	CASRTGTGGSKGYTF	TGTGCCAGCAGAACCGGGACAGGGGGCTCAAAGGGCTACACCTTC
TRBD2	TRBV4-3	-	TRBJ2-2	CASSLGTSGGARIGELFF	TGCGCCAGCAGCCTAGGGACTAGCGGGGGGGCACGAATCGGGGAGCTGTTTTTT
-	TRBV28	few	TRBJ2-7	CASTRSYEQYF	TGTGCCAGCACCAGAAGCTACGAGCAGTACTTC
TRBD1	TRBV29-1	-	TRBJ1-2	CSAGGQRNYGYTF	TGCAGCGCAGGGGGACAGAGAAACTATGGCTACACCTTC
TRBD1	TRBV28	few	TRBJ2-7	CASTPSDRAYEQYF	TGTGCCAGCACACCGTCGGACAGGGCTTACGAGCAGTACTTC
-	TRBV6-5	once	TRBJ2-1	CASTSGVYNEQFF	TGTGCCAGCACCTCAGGGGTATACAATGAGCAGTTCTTC
TRBD2	TRBV9	-	TRBJ2-3	CASGSTGGLTDTQYF	TGTGCCAGCGGAAGTACGGGGGGACTCACAGATACGCAGTATTTT
TRBD1	TRBV5-6	-	TRBJ2-3	CASSFKGALPDTQYF	TGTGCCAGCAGCTTTAAGGGGGCCCTCCCAGATACGCAGTATTTT
TRBD1	TRBV27	-	TRBJ2-5	CASRTGTGKETQYF	TGTGCCAGCAGGACCGGGACAGGGAAAGAGACCCAGTACTTC
-	TRBV5-1	-	TRBJ1-1	CASSLVGQGSSEAFF	TGCGCCAGCAGCTTGGTTGGTCAGGGGAGTTCTGAAGCTTTCTTT
-	TRBV7-9	-	TRBJ1-1	CASSHSRSTEAFF	TGTGCCAGCAGCCATAGTCGGTCCACTGAAGCTTTCTTT
-	TRBV10-3	-	TRBJ2-7	CAIKGDRSRGYEQYF	TGTGCCATCAAGGGGGACCGATCCCGGGGTTACGAGCAGTACTTC
-	TRBV6-1	-	TRBJ2-3	CASSEQPTATDTQYF	TGTGCCAGCAGTGAACAACCGACAGCTACAGATACGCAGTATTTT
-	TRBV28	few	TRBJ1-6	CASSLGSIFRSPLHF	TGTGCCAGCAGTTTAGGGAGCATATTCCGTTCACCCCTCCACTTT
-	TRBV9	-	TRBJ1-1	CASSATQGTSTEAFF	TGTGCCAGCAGCGCCACACAGGGTACCTCCACTGAAGCTTTCTTT
-	TRBV2	once	TRBJ1-1	CASSEIAVNTKAFF	TGTGCCAGCAGTGAAATCGCCGTGAACACTAAAGCTTTCTTT
TRBD1	TRBV7-6	-	TRBJ1-1	CASSLDLAQGEAEAFF	TGTGCCAGCAGCTTAGATTTGGCGCAGGGGGAGGCTGAAGCTTTCTTT
TRBD1	TRBV6-5	-	TRBJ1-1	CAISQDREGTEAFF	TGTGCCATCAGCCAAGACAGGGAAGGCACTGAAGCTTTCTTT
-	TRBV13	-	TRBJ2-7	CASSGAREQYF	TGTGCCAGCAGCGGGGCGCGAGAGCAGTACTTC
TRBD1	TRBV30	-	TRBJ1-2	CAWWAGTGVYGYTF	TGTGCCTGGTGGGCCGGGACAGGGGTCTATGGCTACACCTTC